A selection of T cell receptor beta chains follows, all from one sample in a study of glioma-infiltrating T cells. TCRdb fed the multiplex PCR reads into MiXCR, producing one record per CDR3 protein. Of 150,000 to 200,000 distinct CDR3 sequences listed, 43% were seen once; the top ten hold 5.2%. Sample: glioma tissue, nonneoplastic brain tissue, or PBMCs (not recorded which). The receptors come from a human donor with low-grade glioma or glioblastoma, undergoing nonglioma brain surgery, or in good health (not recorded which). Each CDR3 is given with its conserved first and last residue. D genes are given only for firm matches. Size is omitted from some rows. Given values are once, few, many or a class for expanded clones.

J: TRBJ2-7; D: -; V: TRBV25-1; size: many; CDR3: CASSDSTYEQYF; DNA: TGTGCCAGCAGTGACTCTACCTACGAGCAGTACTTC
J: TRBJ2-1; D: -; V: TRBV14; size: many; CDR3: CASSQDSSYNEQFF; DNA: TGTGCCAGCAGCCAAGACAGCTCCTACAATGAGCAGTTCTTC
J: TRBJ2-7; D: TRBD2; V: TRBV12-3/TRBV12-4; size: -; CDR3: CASSEGGARRNLPNYEQYF; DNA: TGTGCCAGCAGTGAGGGAGGGGCCCGGCGCAACCTACCAAACTACGAGCAGTACTTC
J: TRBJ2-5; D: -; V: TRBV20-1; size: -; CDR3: CSARYRDPHQETQYF; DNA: TGCAGTGCTAGATACCGGGACCCGCACCAAGAGACCCAGTACTTC
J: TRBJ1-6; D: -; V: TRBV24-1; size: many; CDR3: CATSEPGHLSSYNSPLHF; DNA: TGTGCCACCAGTGAGCCGGGACACCTCAGCTCCTATAATTCACCCCTCCACTTT
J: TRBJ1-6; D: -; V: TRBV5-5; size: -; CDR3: CASSLADSPLHF; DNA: TGTGCCAGCAGCTTGGCCGATTCACCCCTCCACTTT
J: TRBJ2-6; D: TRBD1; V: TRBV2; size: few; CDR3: CASAQTGNSGANVLTF; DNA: TGTGCCAGCGCACAGACAGGGAACTCTGGGGCCAACGTCCTGACTTTC
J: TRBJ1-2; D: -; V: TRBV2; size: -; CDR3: CASRGQYSYGYTF; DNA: TGTGCCAGCAGGGGCCAGTACTCCTATGGCTACACCTTC
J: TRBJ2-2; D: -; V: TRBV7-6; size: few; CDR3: CASSLVQDDTGELFF; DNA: TGTGCCAGCAGCTTAGTTCAGGACGACACCGGGGAGCTGTTTTTT
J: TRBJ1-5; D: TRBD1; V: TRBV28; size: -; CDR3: CASSARTGYSNQRQHF; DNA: TGTGCCAGCAGCGCCCGGACAGGCTATAGCAATCAGCGCCAGCATTTT
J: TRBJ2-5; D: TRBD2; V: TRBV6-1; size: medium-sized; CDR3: CASSPRRPGGPETQYF; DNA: TGTGCCAGCAGTCCCCGGAGACCGGGAGGCCCAGAGACCCAGTACTTC
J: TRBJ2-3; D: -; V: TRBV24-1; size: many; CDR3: CATSDLRTTDTQYF; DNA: TGTGCCACCAGTGATTTGCGGACAACAGATACGCAGTATTTT
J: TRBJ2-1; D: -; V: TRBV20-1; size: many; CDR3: CSARDMWKSYNEQFF; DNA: TGCAGTGCTAGAGATATGTGGAAATCCTACAATGAGCAGTTCTTC
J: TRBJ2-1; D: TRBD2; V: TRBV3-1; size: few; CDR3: CASSPRLAETNEQFF; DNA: TGTGCCAGCAGCCCCCGACTAGCGGAGACCAATGAGCAGTTCTTC
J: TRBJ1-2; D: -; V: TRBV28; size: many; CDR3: CASSSPKRGAGYGYTF; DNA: TGTGCCAGCAGTTCCCCCAAACGGGGAGCGGGCTATGGCTACACCTTC
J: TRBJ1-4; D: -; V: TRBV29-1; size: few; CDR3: CSMRLNEKLFF; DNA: TGCAGCATGCGGTTGAATGAAAAACTGTTTTTT
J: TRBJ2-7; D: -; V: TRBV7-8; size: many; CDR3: CASSLGSGSSYEQYF; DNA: TGTGCCAGCAGCTTAGGGAGTGGGTCGTCCTACGAGCAGTACTTC
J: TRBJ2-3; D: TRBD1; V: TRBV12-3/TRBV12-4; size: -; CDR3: CASRSRQGAGADTQYF; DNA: TGTGCCAGCAGGAGCAGACAGGGGGCGGGCGCAGATACGCAGTATTTT
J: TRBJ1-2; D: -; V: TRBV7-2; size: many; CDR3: CASSLSSPVYGYTF; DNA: TGTGCCAGCAGCTTATCGAGTCCGGTCTATGGCTACACCTTC
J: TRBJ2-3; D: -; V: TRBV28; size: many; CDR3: CASSLGLNTDTQYF; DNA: TGTGCCAGCAGTTTAGGCCTTAACACAGATACGCAGTATTTT
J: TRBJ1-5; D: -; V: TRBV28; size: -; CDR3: CASSLRGHSNQPKHF; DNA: TGTGCCAGCAGTTTACGCGGACATAGCAATCAGCCCAAGCATTTT
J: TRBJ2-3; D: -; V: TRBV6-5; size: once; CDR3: CASSYFDRTDTQYF; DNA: TGTGCCAGCAGCTACTTCGACCGCACAGATACGCAGTATTTT
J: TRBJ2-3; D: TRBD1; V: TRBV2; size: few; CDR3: CASSEGQGPDTQYF; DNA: TGTGCCAGCAGTGAAGGACAGGGCCCAGATACGCAGTATTTT
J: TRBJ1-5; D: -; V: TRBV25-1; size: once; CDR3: CAGRGPNQHQHF; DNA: TGTGCCGGCAGGGGTCCAAATCAGCACCAGCATTTT
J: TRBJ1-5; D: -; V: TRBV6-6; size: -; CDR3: CARRMADNQPKHF; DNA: TGTGCCAGAAGAATGGCAGACAATCAGCCCAAGCATTTT
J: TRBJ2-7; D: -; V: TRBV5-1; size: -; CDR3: CASSLEGGRRPWDF; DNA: TGCGCCAGCAGCTTGGAAGGGGGACGCCGCCCGTGGGACTTC
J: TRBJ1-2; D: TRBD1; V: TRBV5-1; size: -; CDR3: CASSWDRDYGYTF; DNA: TGCGCCAGCAGCTGGGACAGGGACTATGGCTACACCTTC
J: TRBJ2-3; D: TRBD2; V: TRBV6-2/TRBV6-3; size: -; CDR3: CASSPPGGRKDRQYF; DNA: TGTGCCAGCAGTCCTCCGGGCGGGAGAAAGGATAGGCAGTATTTT
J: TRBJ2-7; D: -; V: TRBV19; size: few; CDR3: CASPGSPSYEQYF; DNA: TGTGCCAGTCCGGGGAGCCCCTCCTACGAGCAGTACTTC